Listed below are T cell receptor beta chains from one sample, sequenced in a study of blood T cell repertoires in COVID-19. TCRdb's copy holds only in-frame clones and misses some; the assay was immunoSEQ multiplex PCR. The sample has some 140,000 clones, 85% to 90% seen once. The sequenced sample was peripheral blood. The receptors stem from a man aged 50 to 59 with active COVID-19. CDR3s include the opening cysteine and the closing phenylalanine or tryptophan. The order of the fields is D gene, J gene, V gene, clone size, CDR3 length, CDR3 protein, CDR3 DNA. D genes are given only for firm matches. Not every row has a clone size; where given, it reads once, few, many or a size class.

d_gene: TRBD2; j_gene: TRBJ2-3; v_gene: TRBV7-2; abundance: .; len: 16; CDR3aa: CASSLNGGGRTDTQYF; CDR3nt: TGTGCCAGCAGCTTAAACGGGGGGGGAAGAACAGATACGCAGTATTTT
d_gene: .; j_gene: TRBJ2-2; v_gene: TRBV2; abundance: .; len: 16; CDR3aa: CASSEWGPGDTGELFF; CDR3nt: TGTGCCAGCAGTGAATGGGGACCGGGGGACACCGGGGAGCTGTTTTTT
d_gene: .; j_gene: TRBJ2-3; v_gene: TRBV7-3; abundance: .; len: 22; CDR3aa: CASSLRGPGVTTWRDGTDTQYF; CDR3nt: TGTGCCAGCAGCTTACGGGGTCCAGGTGTGACTACGTGGAGGGATGGCACAGATACGCAGTATTTT
d_gene: TRBD2; j_gene: TRBJ2-3; v_gene: TRBV7-9; abundance: many; len: 17; CDR3aa: CASSLLWAGGFTDTQYF; CDR3nt: TGTGCCAGCAGCTTATTATGGGCGGGGGGGTTCACAGATACGCAGTATTTT
d_gene: TRBD2; j_gene: TRBJ2-1; v_gene: TRBV5-1; abundance: .; len: 15; CDR3aa: CASSPGLRDSNEQFF; CDR3nt: TGCGCCAGCAGCCCGGGACTAAGGGATAGCAATGAGCAGTTCTTC
d_gene: .; j_gene: TRBJ1-1; v_gene: TRBV7-9; abundance: .; len: 13; CDR3aa: CASTQGFGTEAFF; CDR3nt: TGTGCCAGCACACAGGGATTTGGCACTGAAGCTTTCTTT
d_gene: TRBD2; j_gene: TRBJ2-1; v_gene: TRBV5-4; abundance: .; len: 17; CDR3aa: CASSLAAGAQALNEQFF; CDR3nt: TGTGCCAGCAGCTTGGCAGCGGGGGCCCAAGCTTTAAATGAGCAGTTCTTC
d_gene: .; j_gene: TRBJ1-5; v_gene: TRBV5-5; abundance: once; len: 16; CDR3aa: CASSLDGTGVSQPQHF; CDR3nt: TGTGCCAGCAGCTTGGATGGCACAGGAGTTTCTCAGCCCCAGCATTTT
d_gene: .; j_gene: TRBJ2-2; v_gene: TRBV3-1/TRBV3-2; abundance: .; len: 14; CDR3aa: CALPGGPITGELFF; CDR3nt: TGTGCCCTCCCAGGGGGGCCTATCACCGGGGAGCTGTTTTTT
d_gene: TRBD1; j_gene: TRBJ1-3; v_gene: TRBV4-2; abundance: .; len: 15; CDR3aa: CASSQEKRTGGTIYF; CDR3nt: TGTGCCAGCAGCCAAGAAAAGCGGACAGGCGGCACCATATATTTT
d_gene: .; j_gene: TRBJ2-1; v_gene: TRBV29-1; abundance: .; len: 13; CDR3aa: CSVEGDMDNEQFF; CDR3nt: TGCAGCGTTGAAGGGGACATGGATAATGAGCAGTTCTTC
d_gene: TRBD2; j_gene: TRBJ2-2; v_gene: TRBV3-1/TRBV3-2; abundance: .; len: 14; CDR3aa: CASSLSGGTGELFF; CDR3nt: TGTGCCAGCAGCCTGAGCGGGGGGACCGGGGAGCTGTTTTTT
d_gene: TRBD2; j_gene: TRBJ2-7; v_gene: TRBV6-5; abundance: .; len: 14; CDR3aa: CASKTSHGGYEQYF; CDR3nt: TGTGCCAGCAAGACCTCTCACGGGGGGTACGAGCAGTACTTC
d_gene: .; j_gene: TRBJ1-2; v_gene: TRBV18; abundance: .; len: 13; CDR3aa: CASSIEVVYGYTF; CDR3nt: TGTGCCAGCTCGATAGAGGTGGTTTACGGCTACACCTTC
d_gene: .; j_gene: TRBJ2-2; v_gene: TRBV18; abundance: .; len: 14; CDR3aa: CASSRTANTGELFF; CDR3nt: TGTGCCAGCTCAAGGACAGCGAACACCGGGGAGCTGTTTTTT
d_gene: TRBD1; j_gene: TRBJ2-7; v_gene: TRBV4-2; abundance: .; len: 16; CDR3aa: CASSPLGQGDRHEQYF; CDR3nt: TGTGCCAGCAGCCCCCTAGGACAGGGCGATCGGCACGAGCAGTACTTC